This TCR beta chain was retrieved from a study of blood T cell repertoires in COVID-19. Across the study: Sources were T cells, B-cell-depleted T cells, or PBMCs; the material itself was cDNA or gDNA.

The J segment lost 4 bases and the V segment lost 4 bases, leaving 9 bases of the junction unmatched. Germline-derived CDR1 and CDR2 are GTSNPN and SVGIG (reference sequence). This CDR3 is 14 amino acids long. As originally analysed: For nucleated cells, counts were estimated from reference gene primer amplification. Produced via immunoSEQ multiplex PCR; TCRdb's table is partial and in-frame only. D and trimming come from the DNA, and the V and J calls and clone size come from that table. The profile covers some 180,000 clones, with around 90% appearing a single time and 0.5% to 0.6% taken by the ten largest.

Sequenced material: peripheral blood. The chain employs TRBV30 and TRBJ1-1, with TRBD1 matching over 7 bases. The sequence was collected from a middle-aged man with acute or convalescent COVID-19. The CDR3 reads CAWNRGIDGTEAFF. CDR3 bases: TGTGCCTGGAACAGGGGAATCGATGGCACTGAAGCTTTCTTT.